This T cell receptor beta chain was identified in a study of shared clonotypes between healthy human individuals. Study-level points and caveats: Limitation of the genetic and exposure-history diversity represented came from the few donors. Generation of non-shared clonotypes was less probable than generation of clonotypes shared by all four donors. Sequencing depth was expected to influence donor clonotype sharing.

This table comes from immunoSEQ multiplex PCR, and its TCRdb copy is limited to in-frame clones, with some not included. The sample gives 600,000 to 800,000 clones, approximately 77% of which show up once; less than 2% is in the top ten. The V end lost 3 bases, the J end lost 4 bases, and 13 bases lay between the germline ends. The CDR3 runs to 15 residues. The germline CDR1 and CDR2 sequences are LNHDA and SQIVND (reference sequence). Of note for this clone: The antigen remains undetermined.

The chain combines TRBV19 with TRBJ1-5; D remains ambiguous. The sequenced material came from memory CD4+ T cells sorted from blood. The subset: CD45RA-negative fraction. The source of this sequence is a woman in her twenties or thirties in good health. CDR3 nucleotides: TGTGCCAGTAGTATCTTTCTAGGAGTAAATCAGCCCCAGCATTTT. Protein sequence: CASSIFLGVNQPQHF.